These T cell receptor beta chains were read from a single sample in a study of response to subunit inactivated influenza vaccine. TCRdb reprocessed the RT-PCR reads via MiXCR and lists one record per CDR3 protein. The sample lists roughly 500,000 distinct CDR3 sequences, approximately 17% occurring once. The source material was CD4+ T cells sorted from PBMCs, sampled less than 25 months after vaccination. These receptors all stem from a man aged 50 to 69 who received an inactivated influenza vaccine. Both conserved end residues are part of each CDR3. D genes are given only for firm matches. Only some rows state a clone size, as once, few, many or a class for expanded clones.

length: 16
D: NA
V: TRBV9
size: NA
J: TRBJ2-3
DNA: TGTGCCAGCAGCGTAGCCGGGACACCTAGCACAGATACGCAGTATTTT
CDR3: CASSVAGTPSTDTQYF

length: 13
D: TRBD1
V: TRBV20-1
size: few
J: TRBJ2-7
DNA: TGCAGTGTCCCGACAGGGGCCCTCTACGAGCAGTACTTC
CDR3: CSVPTGALYEQYF

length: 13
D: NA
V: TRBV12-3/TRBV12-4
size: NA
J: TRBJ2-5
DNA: TGTGCCAGCAGTCGGACTGGTCGAGGGACCCAGTACTTC
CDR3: CASSRTGRGTQYF

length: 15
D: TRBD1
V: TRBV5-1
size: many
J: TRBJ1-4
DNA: TGCGCCAGCAGCACGAAAGGGGGCACTAATGAAAAACTGTTTTTT
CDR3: CASSTKGGTNEKLFF

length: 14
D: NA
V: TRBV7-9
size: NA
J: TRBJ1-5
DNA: TGTGCCAGCAGCTTAAACCATCGGGATCAGCCCCAGCATTTT
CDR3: CASSLNHRDQPQHF

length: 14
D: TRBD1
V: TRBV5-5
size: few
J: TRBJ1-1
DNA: TGTGCCAGCAGCTTCACAGGGGGTTCCCCTGAAGCTTTCTTT
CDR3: CASSFTGGSPEAFF

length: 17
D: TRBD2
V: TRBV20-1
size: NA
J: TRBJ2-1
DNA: TGCAGTGCTAGAGATAGTAGCGGGGGGAGCTCCTACAATGAGCAGTTCTTC
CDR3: CSARDSSGGSSYNEQFF

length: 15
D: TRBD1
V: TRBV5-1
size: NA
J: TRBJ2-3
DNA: TGCGCCAGCAGACTAAGGACAGGGGGAGAGGGTACGCAGTATTTT
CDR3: CASRLRTGGEGTQYF

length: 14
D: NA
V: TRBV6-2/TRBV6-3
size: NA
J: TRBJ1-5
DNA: TGTGCCAGCAGTTGGCAGGGACGCAATCAGCCCCAGCATTTT
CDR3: CASSWQGRNQPQHF

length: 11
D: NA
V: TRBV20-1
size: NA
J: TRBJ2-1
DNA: TGCAGTGCTAGAAGGAGGGATGAGCAGTTCTTC
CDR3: CSARRRDEQFF

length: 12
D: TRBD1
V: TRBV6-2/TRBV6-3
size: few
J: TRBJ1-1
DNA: TGTGCCAGCAGGACGGGACAGTCTGTGGCTTTCTTT
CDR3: CASRTGQSVAFF

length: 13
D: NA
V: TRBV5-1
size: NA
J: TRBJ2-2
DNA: TGCGCCAGCAGGGACATGAACACCGGGGAGCTGTTTTTT
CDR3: CASRDMNTGELFF

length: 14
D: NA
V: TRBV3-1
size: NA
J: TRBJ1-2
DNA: TGTGCCAGCAGCCAAGAAGGAGCTAACTATGGCTACACCTTC
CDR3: CASSQEGANYGYTF

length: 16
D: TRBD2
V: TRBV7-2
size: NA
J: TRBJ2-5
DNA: TGTGCCAGCAGCTCCGAACTAGCGGGGGGGCTGAAGACCCAGTACTTC
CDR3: CASSSELAGGLKTQYF

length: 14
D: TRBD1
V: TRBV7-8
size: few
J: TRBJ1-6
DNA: TGTGCCAGCAGCTTGGGACAGACCAGTTCACCCCTCCACTTT
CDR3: CASSLGQTSSPLHF

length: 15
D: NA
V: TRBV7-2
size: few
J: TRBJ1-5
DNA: TGTGCCAGCAGCCGAACCCCGGGTCCCGACCAGCCCCAGCATTTT
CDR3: CASSRTPGPDQPQHF

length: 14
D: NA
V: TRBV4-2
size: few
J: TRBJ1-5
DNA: TGTGCCAGCAGCCAAGGGGAAAGGGTCCAGCCCCAGCATTTT
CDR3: CASSQGERVQPQHF

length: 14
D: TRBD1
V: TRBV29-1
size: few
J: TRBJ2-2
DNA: TGCAGCGGCGGACAGGGGACGAACACCGGGGAGCTGTTTTTT
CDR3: CSGGQGTNTGELFF

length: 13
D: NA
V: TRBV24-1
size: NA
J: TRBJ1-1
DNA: TGTGCCACCAGGGGTGAAGGGATGACTGAAGCTTTCTTT
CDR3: CATRGEGMTEAFF

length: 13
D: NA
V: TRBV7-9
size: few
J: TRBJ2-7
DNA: TGTGCCAGCAATAAGGGGACCCCCTACGAGCAGTACTTC
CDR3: CASNKGTPYEQYF

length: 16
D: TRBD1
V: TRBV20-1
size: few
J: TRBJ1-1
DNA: TGCAGTGCTAGATTACAGGGGGCGCAATACTCCACTGAAGCTTTCTTT
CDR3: CSARLQGAQYSTEAFF

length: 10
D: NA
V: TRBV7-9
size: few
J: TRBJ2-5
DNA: TGTGCCACCGCAAGAGAGACCCAGTACTTC
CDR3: CATARETQYF

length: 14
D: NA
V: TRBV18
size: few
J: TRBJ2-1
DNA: TGTGCCAGCTCACCTCCGTCCGGAAACAATGAGCAGTTCTTC
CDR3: CASSPPSGNNEQFF

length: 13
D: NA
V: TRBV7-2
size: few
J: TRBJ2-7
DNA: TGTGCCAGCAGCTTAGCGACGGCCTACGAGCAGTACTTC
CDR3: CASSLATAYEQYF

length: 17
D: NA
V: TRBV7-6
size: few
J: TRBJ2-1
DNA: TGTGCCAGCAGCTTAGCGCCAGGGGGGAGCTCCTACAATGAGCAGTTCTTC
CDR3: CASSLAPGGSSYNEQFF

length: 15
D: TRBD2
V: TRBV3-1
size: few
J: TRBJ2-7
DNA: TGTGCCAGCAGCCAAGAAAGACTAGCGTTTAACGAGCAGTACTTC
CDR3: CASSQERLAFNEQYF

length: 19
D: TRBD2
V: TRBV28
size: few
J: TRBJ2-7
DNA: TGTGCCAGCAGTCCAACAACCGGGACTAGCGGGAGGTTCTCCTACGAGCAGTACTTC
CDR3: CASSPTTGTSGRFSYEQYF

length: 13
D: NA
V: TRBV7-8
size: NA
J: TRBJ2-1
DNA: TGTGCCAGCAGCCTATACACAGGGAATGAGCAGTTCTTC
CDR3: CASSLYTGNEQFF

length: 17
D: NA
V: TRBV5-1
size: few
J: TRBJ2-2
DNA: TGCGCCAGCAGCTTGGGGGCCTTTGGCGGGGCCACCGGGGAGCTGTTTTTT
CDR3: CASSLGAFGGATGELFF

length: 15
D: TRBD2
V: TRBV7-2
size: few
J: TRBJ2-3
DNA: TGTGCCAGCAGCTTAGGTAGCGGGGGCTCAGATACGCAGTATTTT
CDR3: CASSLGSGGSDTQYF

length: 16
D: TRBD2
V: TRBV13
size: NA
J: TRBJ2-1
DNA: TGTGCCAGCAGCCCTACCGGACTAGCCGGATACAATGAGCAGTTCTTC
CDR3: CASSPTGLAGYNEQFF

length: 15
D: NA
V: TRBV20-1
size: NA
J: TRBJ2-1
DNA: TGCAGTGCTAGAGCCATGGTCCGCCCCTACAATGAGCAGTTCTTC
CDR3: CSARAMVRPYNEQFF

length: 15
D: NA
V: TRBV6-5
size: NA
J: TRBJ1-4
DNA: TGTGCCAGCAGTTACTCGAGGAGGGTTGATGAAAAACTGTTTTTT
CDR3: CASSYSRRVDEKLFF

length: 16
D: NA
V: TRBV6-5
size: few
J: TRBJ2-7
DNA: TGTGCCAGCAGTTACTCCCGTAACGGTCCCATTTACGAGCAGTACTTC
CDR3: CASSYSRNGPIYEQYF

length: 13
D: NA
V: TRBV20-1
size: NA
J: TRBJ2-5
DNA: TGCAGTGCTACGGGGGACCGGCAAGAGACCCAGTACTTC
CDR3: CSATGDRQETQYF

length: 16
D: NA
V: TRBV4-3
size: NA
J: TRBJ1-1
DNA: TGCGCCAGCAGCCAAGATCACGGGGTTTTTGGCACTGAAGCTTTCTTT
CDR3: CASSQDHGVFGTEAFF

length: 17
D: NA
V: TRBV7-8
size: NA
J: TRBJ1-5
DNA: TGTGCCAGCAGCTTTTCAGCATCTGCTTATAGCAATCAGCCCCAGCATTTT
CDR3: CASSFSASAYSNQPQHF

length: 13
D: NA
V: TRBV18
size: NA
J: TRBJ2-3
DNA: TGTGCCAGCTCACCTAATCCGAGAGATACGCAGTATTTT
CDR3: CASSPNPRDTQYF